This T cell receptor (beta chain) was sequenced during a study of blood T cell repertoires in COVID-19. Whole-study context: The United States, Italy and Spain supplied acute and convalescent COVID-19 samples.

Enrolled through a virtual design, the participants were between roughly 18 and 90 years of age and came from fewer than 30 US areas. Clinical history reported by participants formed the basis on which cohorts were assigned. V was clipped by 9 bases and J by 4 bases; unmatched bases: 7. There are 13 residues in the CDR3. In germline, CDR1 is LNHDA, CDR2 SQIVND (reference sequence). Authors' data handling: Amplification from reference gene primers served as the basis for estimated nucleated cell counts. TCRdb's table, derived via immunoSEQ multiplex PCR, lists solely in-frame clones and lacks some. That table furnishes V, J and clone size, whereas the DNA furnished D and trimming. The table includes over 300,000 clones, about 85% detected once.

The rearrangement links TRBV19 to TRBJ1-1; 8 positions agree with TRBD1. Sequenced material: PBMCs or T cells enriched from blood (not recorded which). The receptor comes from a woman in her 30s who had recovered from COVID-19. The CDR3 coding sequence is TGTGCCAGCGGACAGGGATTGGGCACTGAAGCTTTCTTT. Amino acids: CASGQGLGTEAFF.